The 24 T cell receptor beta chains listed next were all sequenced from one sample in a study of T cells in Graves' hyperthyroidism and ophthalmopathy. TCR beta CDR3 regions were amplified from RNA. The HTBI primer set was used in a first-round RT-PCR of the TCR CDR3. TCRdb processed the multiplex PCR reads anew with MiXCR; each CDR3 protein has one entry. The sample holds approximately 690,000 distinct CDR3 sequences, less than 25% seen once. Sequenced: blood. These receptors were collected from a young man with Graves' ophthalmopathy.

The genes are TRBV25-1 and TRBJ2-1; no definite D call. In germline, CDR1 is MGHDK, CDR2 SYGVNS. This CDR3 comprises 17 residues. The V gene lost 7 bases and the J gene lost 4 bases, with 23 bases spanning the gap. The CDR3 sequence: CASTRRLVEKGYNEQFF. The CDR3 region has the DNA TGTGCCAGCACTCGAAGGCTAGTAGAAAAGGGTTACAATGAGCAGTTCTTC.

The rearrangement uses TRBV6-5 and TRBJ1-1, with 7 bases matching TRBD1. Trimming at V came to 2 bases and at J to 4 bases, leaving 7 bases not matched to a gene. The CDR3 length is 15 residues. Germline CDR1 is MNHEY and CDR2 is SVGAGI. The CDR3 coding sequence is TGTGCCAGCAGTTACCCTACAGGGGCGGGCACTGAAGCTTTCTTT. As protein: CASSYPTGAGTEAFF.

This clonotype was seen a handful of times. This sequence joins TRBV9 and TRBJ2-2; D uncertain. Trimming stripped 0 bases from V and 8 bases from J, with 5 bases between. The CDR3 is made up of 12 amino acids. The germline gives CDR1 SGDLS, CDR2 YYNGEE. The CDR3 sequence is CASSVVEGELFF. DNA for the CDR3: TGTGCCAGCAGCGTAGTGGAGGGGGAGCTGTTTTTT.

This clonotype was observed at least ten times. The rearrangement uses TRBV28 and TRBJ2-3; 10 bases line up with TRBD2. This CDR3 spans 16 amino acids. Germline lookup yields CDR1 MDHEN and CDR2 SYDVKM. Trimming removed 3 bases from V and 3 bases from J; junction bases left unmatched: 6. The CDR3 region is CASSFGSGRWTDTQYF. In DNA, the CDR3 is TGTGCCAGCAGTTTCGGTAGCGGGAGGTGGACAGATACGCAGTATTTT.

This clonotype was found many times. This chain joins TRBV5-1 and TRBJ1-2, with 10 bases lining up with TRBD1. There are 14 residues in the CDR3. The junction had 5 bases not matched to a gene; V was cut back by 4 bases and J by 5 bases. Germline CDR1 is SGHRS and CDR2 is YFSETQ. As DNA, the CDR3 is TGCGCCAGCAGCGATGGACAGGGGGTATATGGCTACACCTTC. It codes for CASSDGQGVYGYTF.

This clonotype came up a few times. The chain has TRBV28 and TRBJ2-1; a possible D gene is TRBD2 (6 bases). Germline CDR1 is MDHEN and CDR2 is SYDVKM. Deletions cut 5 bases from V and 4 bases from J, with 12 bases between. The CDR3 covers 14 residues. The CDR3 DNA sequence: TGTGCCAGCAGTCTCCCGGGAGAATACAATGAGCAGTTCTTC. Amino acids: CASSLPGEYNEQFF.

This chain uses TRBV6-1 with TRBJ1-1; maybe TRBD1 (6 bases). Germline lookup yields CDR1 MNHNS and CDR2 SASEGT. Trimming left V 6 bases short and J 3 bases short, with 17 bases between. The CDR3 contains 15 residues. The CDR3: CASRTQGPWDTEAFF. DNA of the CDR3: TGTGCCAGCAGAACACAGGGACCTTGGGACACTGAAGCTTTCTTT.

Notes on this clonotype: A much larger clonotype is one base distant, so this may be a read error. The chain carries TRBV7-2 and TRBJ2-1, with TRBD2 as a possible D gene (6 bases). CDR1 and CDR2 (germline): SGHTA, FQGNSA. CDR3 length: 14 amino acids. V was pared by 1 base and J by 3 bases, with 7 bases between. The CDR3 region is CASSLVAVYNEQFF. DNA for the CDR3: TGTGCCAGCAGCTTAGTAGCGGTCTACAATGAGCAGTTCTTC.

As concerns this clonotype: Sequence at one end of the junction differs from germline and may be a read error. The chain joins TRBV6-2 or TRBV6-3 to TRBJ2-2; D is possibly TRBD1 (5 bases). The CDR3 consists of 15 residues. CDR1 is MNHEY, CDR2 SVGEGT, per germline. DNA of the CDR3: TGTACCAGCAGTCCGGTGTCAGGGATGACCGGGGAGCTGTTTTTT. The encoded protein is CTSSPVSGMTGELFF.

A few counts support this clonotype. The chain joins TRBV28 to TRBJ1-3, with D unclear. Germline assignment: CDR1 MDHEN and CDR2 SYDVKM. The CDR3 is 14 residues long. The germline V and J ends were trimmed by 6 bases and 0 bases, with 9 bases remaining between them. The CDR3 protein is CASRLGYSGNTIYF. In DNA form, the CDR3 reads TGTGCCAGCAGGCTCGGATACTCTGGAAACACCATATATTTT.

This clonotype was picked up many times. At one end the junction does not follow the germline gene, possibly because of a read error. The gene calls are TRBV18 and TRBJ1-1, with a weak D call TRBD1 (6 bases). The CDR3 is 14 residues long. The germline V gene encodes CDR1 KGHSH and CDR2 LQKENI. CDR3 in DNA: TGTGCCAGCTCACCACCTAGGGGGAACGCTGAAGCTTTCTTT. Its translation: CASSPPRGNAEAFF.

This clonotype was seen more than once but under ten times. A read error may account for a junction end that differs from germline. The chain links TRBV7-7 to TRBJ2-2; 8 positions agree with TRBD1. The CDR3 covers 14 residues. Germline V gives CDR1 SSHAT, CDR2 FNYEAQ (reference sequence). The CDR3, as DNA: TGTGCTAGCAGCCCCGGGACAGGCCTCCGGGGGCTGTTTTTT. Protein sequence: CASSPGTGLRGLFF.

The chain links TRBV6-4 to TRBJ2-3, with TRBD1 identical over 9 bases. The junction had 10 bases not matched to a gene; V was cut back by 3 bases and J by 6 bases. Germline V CDR1 and CDR2: MRHNA, SNTAGT. This CDR3 is built from 16 residues. The CDR3 reads CASSELRTGEGDTQYF. DNA for the CDR3: TGTGCCAGCAGTGAGTTGCGGACAGGGGAAGGTGATACGCAGTATTTT.

This chain joins TRBV30 and TRBJ2-3, with 7 nucleotides matching TRBD2. Germline V gives CDR1 GTSNPN, CDR2 SVGIG (reference sequence). V lost 3 bases, J lost 2 bases, and 8 bases stayed unmatched. The CDR3 sequence is 15 residues long. This CDR3 is CAWSAGLADTDTQYF. The CDR3 nucleotides are TGTGCCTGGAGCGCCGGGCTAGCGGACACAGATACGCAGTATTTT.

The chain links TRBV6-1 to TRBJ1-5; D not resolved. Germline assignment: CDR1 MNHNS and CDR2 SASEGT. The length of the CDR3 is 14 residues. Trimming removed 4 bases at V and 3 bases at J, with 10 bases between. CDR3 protein: CASSALDFNQPQHF. CDR3 sequence (DNA): TGTGCCAGCAGTGCCTTGGATTTCAATCAGCCCCAGCATTTT.

This clonotype was seen at least ten times. A read error may produce the germline difference seen at one junction end. The chain recombines TRBV7-9 with TRBJ2-7; D call uncertain. CDR1 and CDR2 (germline): SEHNR, FQNEAQ (reference sequence). This CDR3 is 12 amino acids long. CDR3 DNA sequence: TGTGCCAGCAGATTAGGGTCCTACGAGCAGTACTTC. Translated: CASRLGSYEQYF.

This sequence joins TRBV10-3 and TRBJ1-1; D possibly corresponds to TRBD1 (6 bases). V shed 8 bases and J shed 1 base, with 11 bases lying between them. This CDR3 is built from 13 residues. CDR1 is ENHRY and CDR2 is SYGVKD in the germline V gene. For the CDR3, the DNA is TGTGCCATCTCCGCGACAGGGAACACTGAAGCTTTCTTT. Translation gives CAISATGNTEAFF.

This clonotype has ten or more counts. The genes are TRBV28 and TRBJ2-7, with D unclear. The germline V and J ends were trimmed by 7 bases and 0 bases, with 10 bases remaining between them. Germline V gene lookup returns CDR1 MDHEN and CDR2 SYDVKM. CDR3 length: 13 residues. The CDR3 DNA reads TGTGCCAGCAAGAACCCTAGCTCCTACGAGCAGTACTTC. Translating gives CASKNPSSYEQYF.

This chain uses TRBV28 with TRBJ2-7; D not resolved. V lost 7 bases and J lost 0, with 13 bases in between. This CDR3 is 14 amino acids long. Germline V CDR1 and CDR2: MDHEN, SYDVKM. The CDR3 bases are TGTGCCAGCATTGGGCAGACGAGCTCCTACGAGCAGTACTTC. This sequence encodes CASIGQTSSYEQYF.

This clonotype was picked up one time. V gene TRBV6-5 combines with J gene TRBJ2-1; 7 bases fit TRBD2. CDR3 size: 15 residues. V shed 0 bases and J 5 bases; nucleotides not matched to a gene: 4. The V gene's germline CDR1 is MNHEY and CDR2 SVGAGI. The CDR3 region is CASSYSSLADNEQFF. The CDR3 DNA reads as TGTGCCAGCAGTTACTCCTCTCTAGCGGACAATGAGCAGTTCTTC.

The rearrangement uses TRBV27 and TRBJ2-7, with 9 bases fitting TRBD1. The V gene end was trimmed by 6 bases and the J gene end by 5 bases; junction bases not matched to a gene: 8. Germline V gene sequence: CDR1 MNHEY, CDR2 SMNVEV (reference sequence). The CDR3 is made up of 14 amino acids. The CDR3 protein is CASSNLQGAHEQYF. CDR3 DNA: TGTGCCAGCAGCAACTTACAGGGGGCGCACGAGCAGTACTTC.

A few counts support this clonotype. V and J are TRBV6-2 or TRBV6-3 and TRBJ2-3; 11 nucleotides line up with TRBD2. J lost 3 bases, V lost 0 bases, and 5 bases had no gene match. The CDR3 runs 17 residues. The germline V gene has CDR1 MNHEY and CDR2 SVGEGT. The CDR3 sequence is CASSYSEGLAATDTQYF. The DNA of the CDR3 is TGTGCCAGCAGTTACTCGGAGGGACTAGCGGCAACAGATACGCAGTATTTT.

The rearrangement joins TRBV28 to TRBJ2-3, with a weak D call TRBD2 (6 bases). V was shortened by 6 bases and J by 3 bases, with 16 bases between the two germline ends. This CDR3 comprises 15 residues. Germline assignment: CDR1 MDHEN and CDR2 SYDVKM. CDR3 nucleotides: TGTGCCAGCAGGGAGGGAGTCCCCACGACAGATACGCAGTATTTT. Translation gives CASREGVPTTDTQYF. Looking up the rest from reference TRBV28 and TRBJ2-3 gives the full variable domain: DVKVTQSSRYLVKRTGEKVFLECVQDMDHENMFWYRQDPGLGLRLIYFSYDVKMKEKGDIPEGYSVSREKKERFSLILESASTNQTSMYLCASREGVPTTDTQYFGPGTRLTVL.

The V gene is TRBV7-9, the J gene TRBJ2-1; TRBD1 agrees at 7 bases. The CDR3 covers 16 residues. V shed 5 bases and J 3 bases; nucleotides not matched to a gene: 10. Germline CDR1 SEHNR, CDR2 FQNEAQ (reference sequence). The CDR3 loop is CASSPRTGKDYNEQFF. Here the CDR3 DNA reads TGTGCCAGCAGCCCCCGGACAGGAAAAGACTACAATGAGCAGTTCTTC.